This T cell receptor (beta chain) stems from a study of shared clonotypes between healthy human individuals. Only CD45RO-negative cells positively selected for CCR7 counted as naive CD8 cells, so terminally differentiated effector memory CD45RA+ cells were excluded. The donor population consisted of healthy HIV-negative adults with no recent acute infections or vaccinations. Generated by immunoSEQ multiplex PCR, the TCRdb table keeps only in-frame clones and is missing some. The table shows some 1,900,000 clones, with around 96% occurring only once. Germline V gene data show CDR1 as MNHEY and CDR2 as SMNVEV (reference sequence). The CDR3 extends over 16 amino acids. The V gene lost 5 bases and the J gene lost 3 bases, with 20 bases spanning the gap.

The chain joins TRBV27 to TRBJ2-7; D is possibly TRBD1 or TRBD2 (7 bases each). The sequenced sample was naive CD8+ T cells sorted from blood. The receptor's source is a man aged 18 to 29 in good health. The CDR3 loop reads CASSPSGGEVHYEQYF. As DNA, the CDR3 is TGTGCCAGCAGTCCTTCAGGGGGGGAGGTCCACTACGAGCAGTACTTC.